A selection of T cell receptor beta chains follows, all from one sample in a study of regulatory T cells in long-lasting Graves disease. TCRdb itself ran the multiplex PCR reads through MiXCR, one entry per CDR3 protein. Here the sample spans 450,000 to 600,000 distinct CDR3 sequences, roughly 13% being singletons. Another study also made use of these data, one on T cells in Graves' hyperthyroidism and ophthalmopathy.

This material consisted of peripheral blood mononuclear cells (PBMCs), taken at new diagnosis, from a patient treated with antithyroid drugs. The receptors stem from a man under 40 with Graves disease. CDR3s include the opening cysteine and the closing phenylalanine or tryptophan. The D gene is left open where the match is weak. The listing skips clone size in some rows; elsewhere it reads once, few, many or a size class.

TGTGCCAGCAGTTACAAGCGACCGAACACAGATACGCAGTATTTT	CASSYKRPNTDTQYF	few	-	TRBV6-2/TRBV6-3	TRBJ2-3
TGTGCCAGCAGCTTAGCTTGGGACGAGCAGTACTTC	CASSLAWDEQYF	many	-	TRBV7-9	TRBJ2-7
TGTGCCAGCAGTCCCCGTGAGCTGGGCTACACCTTC	CASSPRELGYTF	few	-	TRBV12-3/TRBV12-4	TRBJ1-2
TGTGCCAGCAGCTTAGAGTCCGGCGTGAACACTGAAGCTTTCTTT	CASSLESGVNTEAFF	many	-	TRBV7-9	TRBJ1-1
TGTGCCAGCAGCTTAATCCCTAGCGGGAACAATGAGCAGTTCTTC	CASSLIPSGNNEQFF	many	TRBD2	TRBV7-2	TRBJ2-1
TGTGCCAGTAGTACCCTAGAGGACACCGGGGAGCTGTTTTTT	CASSTLEDTGELFF	many	-	TRBV19	TRBJ2-2
TGTGCCAGCCGGGACAGGGTTACCACCGGGGAGCTGTTTTTT	CASRDRVTTGELFF	-	TRBD1	TRBV7-9	TRBJ2-2
TGTGCCAGCAGCTTAATAGGAAGCGATGAGCAGTTCTTC	CASSLIGSDEQFF	-	-	TRBV11-2	TRBJ2-1
TGTGCCAGCAGCCAAAACCTGGGAGGGACAGATACGCAGTATTTT	CASSQNLGGTDTQYF	-	TRBD2	TRBV3-1	TRBJ2-3
TGTGCCAGCAGCCCAAACCGTGGAAACACCATATATTTT	CASSPNRGNTIYF	few	-	TRBV7-2	TRBJ1-3
TGTGCCACCAGTGTGGGGGGGACAGGCAATCAGCCCCAGCATTTT	CATSVGGTGNQPQHF	many	TRBD1	TRBV24-1	TRBJ1-5
TGTGCCAGCAGCTTGGCCGAGACACCACCACGGAATGAGCAGTTCTTC	CASSLAETPPRNEQFF	many	-	TRBV5-5	TRBJ2-1
TGTGCCAGCAGTGTGGGACAGACGGGGGCGGGAATATACGAGCAGTACTTC	CASSVGQTGAGIYEQYF	many	-	TRBV6-1	TRBJ2-7
TGTGCCAGCAGCTTACAGGGAGGGGGGGTCAATCAGCCCCAGCATTTT	CASSLQGGGVNQPQHF	many	-	TRBV7-2	TRBJ1-5
TGCGCCAGCAGTGGAACCCCCGGTTCCTACAATGAGCAGTTCTTC	CASSGTPGSYNEQFF	few	-	TRBV10-1	TRBJ2-1
TGTGCCAGCAGCGCCTCGGGGGGCTACACCTTC	CASSASGGYTF	many	-	TRBV9	TRBJ1-2
TGCAGTGCTAGAGAAGGTGGGACGAATAGTGAGCAGTTCTTC	CSAREGGTNSEQFF	many	-	TRBV20-1	TRBJ2-1
TGCGCCAGCAGTGGTGTGAGGGGACAGGTGAATGAGCAGTTCTTC	CASSGVRGQVNEQFF	many	TRBD1	TRBV10-1	TRBJ2-1
TGTGCCAGCAGCTGGGGTCTAGCCCAAGGAGGAAACATTCAGTACTTC	CASSWGLAQGGNIQYF	-	-	TRBV5-6	TRBJ2-4
TGTGCCAGCAGTACTAGTTACGAGCAGTACTTC	CASSTSYEQYF	many	-	TRBV7-2	TRBJ2-7
TGTGCCAGCAGCAACCGGGGGGACGGTCTGAATGAGCAGTTCTTC	CASSNRGDGLNEQFF	many	TRBD2	TRBV12-3/TRBV12-4	TRBJ2-1
TGTGCCAGCAGCCAAACGGGATTTGGCACAGATACGCAGTATTTT	CASSQTGFGTDTQYF	many	-	TRBV11-2	TRBJ2-3
TGCGCCAGCAGCTTGGGGACATCAACCGGAGAGACCCAGTACTTC	CASSLGTSTGETQYF	-	-	TRBV5-1	TRBJ2-5
TGTGCCAGCAAGGGCCGGGACAGAGAAGGTACGCAGTATTTT	CASKGRDREGTQYF	-	TRBD1	TRBV25-1	TRBJ2-3
TGTGCCAGCTATGGGGGGGGACAGGGGGCAGCTCAGCCCCAGCATTTT	CASYGGGQGAAQPQHF	many	TRBD1	TRBV6-1	TRBJ1-5
TGCAGCGTTGAAGGGCAGGGGAACGAAAAACTGTTTTTT	CSVEGQGNEKLFF	many	-	TRBV29-1	TRBJ1-4
TGCGCCAGCAGCGGGCGGGCGCATCCCACCGGGGAGCTGTTTTTT	CASSGRAHPTGELFF	few	-	TRBV5-1	TRBJ2-2
TGTGCCAGCAGTTTCAACTTAGCGGGAGCGCAGTATTTT	CASSFNLAGAQYF	-	TRBD2	TRBV28	TRBJ2-3
TGTGCCAGCAGTTACGGGGGAGAGACCGGGGAGCTGTTTTTT	CASSYGGETGELFF	few	-	TRBV6-9	TRBJ2-2
TGTGCCAGCTCACCGAGCAGGAGCCGGGGTGACGACAATGAGCAGTTCTTC	CASSPSRSRGDDNEQFF	few	-	TRBV18	TRBJ2-1
TGTGCCTGGCATGGAGGGGCCGACCAAGAGACCCAGTACTTC	CAWHGGADQETQYF	many	-	TRBV30	TRBJ2-5
TGTGCCAGCAGCACCGACGGGGGTTGGGAGCAGTACTTC	CASSTDGGWEQYF	many	-	TRBV7-9	TRBJ2-7
TGTGCCAGCAGCCCCGGACAGGCCGAGTTGAACACTGAAGCTTTCTTT	CASSPGQAELNTEAFF	many	TRBD1	TRBV11-2	TRBJ1-1
TGTGCCAGCTCACCAGGGACAGGGGGCGCAGATACGCAGTATTTT	CASSPGTGGADTQYF	-	TRBD1	TRBV18	TRBJ2-3
TGTGCCAGCAGCCCCCCCGAGGGGGGGCGCGGAGAGACCCAGTACTTC	CASSPPEGGRGETQYF	few	-	TRBV7-9	TRBJ2-5
TGTGCCAGCAGTTACGGCGGCGCGATTCAAGAGACGCAGTACTTC	CASSYGGAIQETQYF	-	-	TRBV6-2/TRBV6-3	TRBJ2-5
TGTGCCAGCAGCCTCGCCCGGAGGATTAGCACAGATACGCAGTATTTT	CASSLARRISTDTQYF	-	-	TRBV12-3/TRBV12-4	TRBJ2-3
TGTGCCAGCATGATGTCGCCCCAGCCAGATACGCAGTATTTT	CASMMSPQPDTQYF	many	-	TRBV6-2/TRBV6-3	TRBJ2-3
TGTGCCAGCAGTGAGCACAGGGCCCCCGAGCAGTACTTC	CASSEHRAPEQYF	-	-	TRBV2	TRBJ2-7
TGTGCCAGCAGTTCCGCCCTGGTAGCGGGAGATACGCAGTATTTT	CASSSALVAGDTQYF	many	TRBD2	TRBV12-3/TRBV12-4	TRBJ2-3
TGTGCTAGTTGTAGTATCCTAGCGCCTTACGAGCAGTACTTC	CASCSILAPYEQYF	many	-	TRBV12-5	TRBJ2-7
TGCGCCAGCAGCCAAGTAAGGTGGGGCAGGGTGAACACTGAAGCTTTCTTT	CASSQVRWGRVNTEAFF	-	-	TRBV4-1	TRBJ1-1
TGTGCCAGCAGTCTAAGGACTAGCGGGAGTGAGAGATACGAGCAGTACTTC	CASSLRTSGSERYEQYF	-	TRBD2	TRBV27	TRBJ2-7
TGTGCCAGCGAACTACTAGCGGGAGGGCCTGACACCGGGGAGCTGTTTTTT	CASELLAGGPDTGELFF	-	TRBD2	TRBV6-4	TRBJ2-2
TGCAGTGCTAACCTGCTGAGCGGGAGGGGCAATGAGCAGTTCTTC	CSANLLSGRGNEQFF	many	TRBD2	TRBV20-1	TRBJ2-1
TGTGCCAGCAGCCAAATGACTCACAATGAGCAGTTCTTC	CASSQMTHNEQFF	-	-	TRBV14	TRBJ2-1
TGCGCCAGCAGCTTGGACGTGGGCAGGACGCCCGCTGGGAACACCATATATTTT	CASSLDVGRTPAGNTIYF	few	-	TRBV5-1	TRBJ1-3
TGCGCCAGCAGCTTAGGGACAGGAAACACCGGGGAGCTGTTTTTT	CASSLGTGNTGELFF	many	TRBD1	TRBV5-1	TRBJ2-2
TGCGCCAGCACCCCGGGAGGGGTCAGCACCGGGGAGCTGTTTTTT	CASTPGGVSTGELFF	few	TRBD2	TRBV10-1	TRBJ2-2
TGTGCCAGCAGCGATCCGTCCAGGGACTGGGCTGGAAACACCATATATTTT	CASSDPSRDWAGNTIYF	few	-	TRBV9	TRBJ1-3
TGTGCCTGGACCACAACGACAGGCGGAGCCGGGGAGCTGTTTTTT	CAWTTTTGGAGELFF	few	-	TRBV30	TRBJ2-2
TGCAGTGCTAGATCCTCGGGCTCGGGGGGTGAGGGGAACACCATATATTTT	CSARSSGSGGEGNTIYF	once	-	TRBV20-1	TRBJ1-3